The 24 T cell receptor beta chains below all came from one sample that was sequenced in a study of siplizumab effects on memory and regulatory T cells. The protocol was immunoSEQ multiplex PCR, while the TCRdb copy is restricted to in-frame clones and leaves out a portion. The repertoire includes approximately 100,000 clones, approximately 94% of them detected once, and 0.55% to 0.65% sits in the top ten. The sequenced sample was Tregs sorted from blood. Source of these receptors: a human donor in good health.

Details on this clone: The same CDR3 can be traced to other DNA sequences in this sample. V is TRBV18 and J is TRBJ2-5; D call uncertain. This CDR3 contains 11 residues. Germline V gene data show CDR1 as KGHSH and CDR2 as LQKENI. Trimming shortened V by 2 bases and J by 5 bases, and 3 bases separated the two germline ends. The CDR3 nucleotides are TGTGCCAGCTCACCAGGGGAGACCCAGTACTTC. It translates to CASSPGETQYF. The variable domain in full, completed from reference TRBV18 and TRBJ2-5, reads NAGVMQNPRHLVRRRGQEARLRCSPMKGHSHVYWYRQLPEEGLKFMVYLQKENIIDESGMPKERFSAEFPKEGPSILRIQQVVRGDSAAYFCASSPGETQYFGPGTRLLVL.

The chain combines TRBV19 with TRBJ2-6, with unresolved D. Germline CDR1 LNHDA, CDR2 SQIVND (reference sequence). Trimming removed 4 bases from V and 2 bases from J, with 12 bases in between. CDR3 length equals 16 residues. As DNA, the CDR3 is TGTGCCAGTAGTAATCCAGTAAGGGCTGGGGCCAACGTCCTGACTTTC. Amino acids: CASSNPVRAGANVLTF.

The chain recombines TRBV15 with TRBJ1-6; unclear D gene. The V end was cut by 3 bases, the J end by 7 bases, with 7 bases between. The CDR3 is 13 residues long. The V gene's germline CDR1 is LNHNV and CDR2 YYDKDF (reference sequence). This CDR3 is CATSSGWNSPLHF. Written as DNA, the CDR3 is TGTGCCACCAGCAGTGGGTGGAATTCACCCCTCCACTTT.

J is TRBJ2-5 and V is TRBV9; maybe TRBD1 (6 bases). Germline assignment: CDR1 SGDLS and CDR2 YYNGEE. Trimming shortened V by 0 bases and J by 2 bases, and 8 bases separated the two germline ends. The CDR3 loop spans 14 amino acids. For the CDR3, the DNA is TGTGCCAGCAGCGTAGGGACAGTACAAGAGACCCAGTACTTC. Residues: CASSVGTVQETQYF. Full variable domain (rest looked up from reference TRBV9 and TRBJ2-5): DSGVTQTPKHLITATGQRVTLRCSPRSGDLSVYWYQQSLDQGLQFLIQYYNGEERAKGNILERFSAQQFPDLHSELNLSSLELGDSALYFCASSVGTVQETQYFGPGTRLLVL.

This clone occurred once. This sequence joins TRBV9 and TRBJ2-2; D possibly corresponds to TRBD1 (5 bases). This CDR3 is built from 15 residues. CDR1 and CDR2 (germline): SGDLS, YYNGEE. V was pared by 4 bases and J by 4 bases, with 14 bases between. CDR3 nucleotide sequence: TGTGCCAGCAGCTCACGACAGAAGCTCACCGGGGAGCTGTTTTTT. This sequence encodes CASSSRQKLTGELFF.

V usage is TRBV5-1 and J usage is TRBJ1-2, with D uncertain. V lost 4 bases and J lost 1, with 14 bases in between. The germline CDR1 and CDR2 sequences are SGHRS and YFSETQ. This CDR3 is built from 15 residues. The CDR3 spells CASSTPRPDNYGYTF. CDR3 coding DNA: TGCGCCAGCAGCACTCCCAGGCCCGATAACTATGGCTACACCTTC. The entire variable domain, with the rest obtained from reference TRBV5-1 and TRBJ1-2, is as follows: KAGVTQTPRYLIKTRGQQVTLSCSPISGHRSVSWYQQTPGQGLQFLFEYFSETQRNKGNFPGRFSGRQFSNSRSEMNVSTLELGDSALYLCASSTPRPDNYGYTFGSGTRLTVV.

V and J are TRBV5-1 and TRBJ2-7, with TRBD2 matching 9 bases. V lost 4 bases and J lost 3; bases outside the gene matches: 8. The CDR3 loop spans 15 amino acids. CDR1 and CDR2 (germline): SGHRS, YFSETQ. CDR3 in amino acids: CASSEMNSGSYEQYF. The DNA for the CDR3 is TGCGCCAGCAGCGAGATGAATAGCGGGAGCTACGAGCAGTACTTC.

The CDR3 coding sequence is TGTGCCAGCAGACGAAGGGGAACTAACAATCAGCCCCAGCATTTT. This encodes CASRRRGTNNQPQHF. The rearrangement links TRBV11-3 to TRBJ1-5; possibly TRBD1 for D (5 bases). Per the germline V gene, CDR1 is SGHNT and CDR2 is YENEEA. The CDR3 is made up of 15 amino acids. Trimming left V 6 bases short and J 3 bases short, with 15 bases between.

This clone was seen a single time. This chain links TRBV7-7 with TRBJ2-1, with D tentatively TRBD1 (5 bases). Germline V gives CDR1 SSHAT, CDR2 FNYEAQ (reference sequence). The V and J ends lost 5 bases and 1 base respectively, with 12 bases between them. CDR3 length: 15 amino acids. The CDR3 here is CASSQDSSSYNEQFF. The DNA of the CDR3 is TGTGCCAGCAGCCAAGACAGTTCTTCCTACAATGAGCAGTTCTTC.

There are a few counts of this clone. This chain joins TRBV18 and TRBJ1-1; no definite D call. V lost 8 bases and J 1 base, leaving 8 bases between the germline ends. The CDR3 is made up of 12 amino acids. The germline V gene has CDR1 KGHSH and CDR2 LQKENI. The chain's CDR3 is CASTPRNTEAFF. The CDR3 region has the DNA TGTGCCAGCACCCCCAGGAACACTGAAGCTTTCTTT. Variable domain in full (rest from reference TRBV18 and TRBJ1-1): NAGVMQNPRHLVRRRGQEARLRCSPMKGHSHVYWYRQLPEEGLKFMVYLQKENIIDESGMPKERFSAEFPKEGPSILRIQQVVRGDSAAYFCASTPRNTEAFFGQGTRLTVV.

The rearrangement joins TRBV14 to TRBJ1-4; D is unclear. V lost 7 bases to trimming and J lost 8 bases, with 17 bases between them. Germline V gene data show CDR1 as SGHDN and CDR2 as FVKESK. The CDR3 runs to 14 residues. The chain's CDR3 is CASTTIGEREKLFF. CDR3 coding DNA: TGTGCCAGCACGACGATCGGGGAGCGGGAAAAACTGTTTTTT.

A note on this clone: Other DNA sequences from this sample encode an identical CDR3 as well. The V call is TRBV10-3, the J call TRBJ1-1, with D perhaps matching TRBD1 (5 bases). V dropped 2 bases and J dropped 1 base, with 5 bases sitting between them. Germline CDR1 and CDR2: ENHRY and SYGVKD. This CDR3 comprises 13 residues. CDR3: CAISEQGNTEAFF. The CDR3 DNA follows: TGTGCCATCAGTGAGCAGGGGAACACTGAAGCTTTCTTT.

CDR3: CASSKRGGGTDTQYF. DNA for the CDR3: TGTGCCAGCTCAAAGCGGGGCGGGGGCACAGATACGCAGTATTTT. V and J are TRBV18 and TRBJ2-3, with 7 bases matching TRBD2. Unmatched junction bases numbered 6, after V lost 5 bases and J lost 1 base. Germline V CDR1 and CDR2: KGHSH, LQKENI. The CDR3 has 15 residues.

The rearrangement uses TRBV28 and TRBJ1-3; D is possibly TRBD1 (5 bases). CDR3 size: 14 residues. Germline assignment: CDR1 MDHEN and CDR2 SYDVKM. The V gene lost 2 bases and the J gene lost 4 bases, with 9 bases spanning the gap. The CDR3 spells CASSLLQAGNTIYF. In DNA, the CDR3 is TGTGCCAGCAGTTTACTACAGGCCGGAAACACCATATATTTT.

This clone was seen a single time. This chain uses TRBV11-3 with TRBJ1-1, with no clear D. The CDR3 contains 13 residues. Germline lookup yields CDR1 SGHNT and CDR2 YENEEA. Trimming removed 3 bases from V and 4 bases from J, with 9 bases in between. CDR3 protein: CASSFQVSTEAFF. The DNA of the CDR3 is TGTGCCAGCAGCTTCCAGGTTAGCACTGAAGCTTTCTTT.

This clone has only a few counts. V and J are TRBV7-3 and TRBJ2-2, with D perhaps TRBD2 (6 bases). This CDR3 has 14 residues. The V gene lost 5 bases and the J gene lost 7 bases, with 14 bases spanning the gap. Looked up from germline, CDR1 is SGHTA and CDR2 is FQGTGA. The CDR3 region is CASSLGTPLGELFF. The CDR3 region has the DNA TGTGCCAGCAGCCTGGGGACTCCTCTCGGGGAGCTGTTTTTT.

V is TRBV28 and J is TRBJ1-2; D is ambiguous. Trimming stripped 5 bases from V and 7 bases from J, with 11 bases between. CDR3 length equals 12 residues. CDR1 and CDR2 (germline): MDHEN, SYDVKM. The CDR3 loop reads CASSMGIGGYTF. In DNA, the CDR3 is TGTGCCAGCAGTATGGGTATCGGTGGCTACACCTTC.

The chain links TRBV30 to TRBJ2-6, with D tentatively TRBD1 (5 bases). The CDR3 spans 13 residues. V lost 4 bases, J lost 3 bases, and 7 bases lay in between. Germline lookup yields CDR1 GTSNPN and CDR2 SVGIG (reference sequence). The CDR3 loop reads CAWIRVGANVLTF. Written as DNA, the CDR3 is TGTGCCTGGATCAGGGTTGGGGCCAACGTCCTGACTTTC. The full variable domain, rest sourced from reference TRBV30 and TRBJ2-6, is SQTIHQWPATLVQPVGSPLSLECTVEGTSNPNLYWYRQAAGRGLQLLFYSVGIGQISSEVPQNLSASRPQDRQFILSSKKLLLSDSGFYLCAWIRVGANVLTFGAGSRLTVL.

The chain joins TRBV4-2 to TRBJ2-7; D unclear. Trimming stripped 2 bases from V and 3 bases from J, with 5 bases between. There are 12 residues in the CDR3. CDR1 and CDR2 from the germline V gene are LGHNA and YNFKEQ. The CDR3 DNA follows: TGTGCCAGCAGCCAAAGAGGCTACGAGCAGTACTTC. It is translated as CASSQRGYEQYF.

The chain links TRBV5-5 to TRBJ2-6; TRBD1 agrees at 10 bases. CDR1 is SGHKS, CDR2 YYEKEE, per germline (reference sequence). This CDR3 is 16 amino acids long. Trimming at V came to 6 bases and at J to 1 base, leaving 4 bases not matched to a gene. The CDR3 loop reads CASTRTGGSGANVLTF. DNA for the CDR3: TGTGCCAGCACCCGGACAGGGGGTTCTGGGGCCAACGTCCTGACTTTC.

The rearrangement links TRBV5-1 to TRBJ1-1, with 8 bases matching TRBD1. The ends lost 4 bases at V and 0 bases at J; junction bases unmatched: 8. CDR3 length: 16 amino acids. CDR1 is SGHRS and CDR2 is YFSETQ in the germline V gene. CDR3 sequence (DNA): TGCGCCAGCAGCAAGCAGGGGGCTGACATGAACACTGAAGCTTTCTTT. It is translated as CASSKQGADMNTEAFF.

The genes are TRBV28 and TRBJ2-2; 10 bases fit TRBD2. The CDR3 contains 17 residues. V lost 5 bases and J lost 4; bases outside the gene matches: 10. From germline, CDR1 is MDHEN and CDR2 SYDVKM. The CDR3 DNA follows: TGTGCCAGCAGTCCCACCCGACTAGCGGGCGTCACCGGGGAGCTGTTTTTT. It specifies CASSPTRLAGVTGELFF. The full variable domain, rest sourced from reference TRBV28 and TRBJ2-2, is DVKVTQSSRYLVKRTGEKVFLECVQDMDHENMFWYRQDPGLGLRLIYFSYDVKMKEKGDIPEGYSVSREKKERFSLILESASTNQTSMYLCASSPTRLAGVTGELFFGEGSRLTVL.

The V call is TRBV5-1, the J call TRBJ2-6; D might be TRBD2 (5 bases). The V gene's germline CDR1 is SGHRS and CDR2 YFSETQ. This CDR3 is 18 amino acids long. V lost 3 bases, J lost 0 bases, and 16 bases lay in between. CDR3 region: CASSSLEGASSGANVLTF. The CDR3 coding sequence is TGCGCCAGCAGCTCACTAGAGGGAGCTAGCTCTGGGGCCAACGTCCTGACTTTC.

J is TRBJ2-1 and V is TRBV7-3, with 10 bases aligning to TRBD1. This CDR3 is built from 16 residues. CDR1 is SGHTA, CDR2 FQGTGA, per germline. Germline trimming cut 6 bases from V and 4 bases from J; bases unmatched to any gene: 9. CDR3 in DNA: TGTGCCAGCAGTTTACTACCGGGACAGGGGTACAATGAGCAGTTCTTC. It specifies CASSLLPGQGYNEQFF.